Below are 15 T cell receptor beta chains sequenced from a single sample in a study of cytomegalovirus exposure and HLA in healthy donors. 60 Vbeta and 13 Jbeta primers were used in PCR. The method was immunoSEQ multiplex PCR; TCRdb's version includes in-frame clones alone and lacks a portion of them. The sample lists 270,000 or so clones, about 90% occurring once. Sequencing used PBMCs. The receptors come from a girl aged 2 to 9 in good health and CMV-seronegative.

This clone has only one observation. The rearrangement joins TRBV19 to TRBJ1-1, with TRBD1 identical over 9 bases. Germline loops: CDR1 LNHDA, CDR2 SQIVND (reference sequence). Trimming at V came to 1 base and at J to 3 bases, leaving 6 bases not matched to a gene. The CDR3 consists of 16 residues. In DNA, the CDR3 is TGTGCCAGTAGTATAGCCCCGGGACAGGGACACACTGAAGCTTTCTTT. Translating it yields CASSIAPGQGHTEAFF.

This clone was counted only a few times. The CDR3 DNA reads as TGTGCCAGCAGTGACGCCCAGGGTTCCAGCAATCAGCCCCAGCATTTT. It specifies CASSDAQGSSNQPQHF. This rearrangement joins TRBV2 to TRBJ1-5; the D gene is possibly TRBD1 (5 bases). The ends were cut back, 3 bases at V and 1 base at J, with 13 bases in the middle. Per germline, CDR1 SNHLY and CDR2 FYNNEI. The CDR3 length is 16 residues.

CDR3 in DNA: TGCGCCAGATGCGCCGGGACAGATGAGCAGTACTTC. This sequence encodes CARCAGTDEQYF. The chain has TRBV10-1 and TRBJ2-7, with TRBD1 matching 7 bases. Germline V CDR1 and CDR2: WNHNN, SYGVQD (reference sequence). Unmatched junction bases numbered 9, after V lost 9 bases and J lost 7 bases. The CDR3 spans 12 residues.

V gene TRBV29-1 combines with J gene TRBJ2-7, with D possibly being TRBD1 (6 bases). This CDR3 is 13 amino acids long. Germline V gene lookup returns CDR1 SQVTM and CDR2 ANQGSEA. Trimming shortened V by 7 bases and J by 2 bases, and 15 bases separated the two germline ends. The CDR3 bases are TGCAGCGCCGAGGGGGACACGACCTACGAGCAGTACTTC. Amino acids: CSAEGDTTYEQYF.

The V and J genes are TRBV2 and TRBJ2-7, with D possibly matching TRBD1 (6 bases). The CDR3 consists of 15 residues. The V end lost 7 bases, the J end lost 1 base, and 17 bases lay between the germline ends. CDR1 and CDR2 from the germline V gene are SNHLY and FYNNEI. CDR3 protein: CASTLTGLPSYEQYF. CDR3 bases: TGTGCCAGCACGCTAACAGGGCTTCCTTCCTACGAGCAGTACTTC.

The V gene is TRBV6-5, the J gene TRBJ1-1, with 7 bases identical to TRBD1. The CDR3 spans 14 residues. The trim removed 6 bases at V and 5 bases at J, leaving 9 bases unmatched. The germline gives CDR1 MNHEY, CDR2 SVGAGI. The CDR3, as DNA: TGTGCCAGCAGCCCTGACAGGGTTGTTACTGAAGCTTTCTTT. Translation: CASSPDRVVTEAFF.

The chain links TRBV28 to TRBJ2-1; D is unclear. The germline V gene encodes CDR1 MDHEN and CDR2 SYDVKM. CDR3 length: 13 residues. The V end lost 2 bases, the J end lost 6 bases, and 8 bases lay between the germline ends. The CDR3 protein is CASSLATINEQFF. In DNA form, the CDR3 reads TGTGCCAGCAGTTTAGCTACTATCAATGAGCAGTTCTTC.

The V and J genes are TRBV5-1 and TRBJ2-2, with 13 bases fitting TRBD2. The CDR3 consists of 17 residues. V was pared by 2 bases and J by 2 bases, with 3 bases of the junction left unmatched. From germline, CDR1 is SGHRS and CDR2 YFSETQ. This CDR3 is CASSFGTSGINTGELFF. The CDR3 nucleotides are TGCGCCAGCAGCTTCGGGACTAGCGGGATTAACACCGGGGAGCTGTTTTTT.

The V gene is TRBV7-9, the J gene TRBJ2-3; D possibly corresponds to TRBD2 (6 bases). Germline V CDR1 and CDR2: SEHNR, FQNEAQ (reference sequence). This CDR3 contains 15 residues. The V end lost 1 base, the J end lost 1 base, and 9 bases lay between the germline ends. CDR3 protein: CASSLGGTRTDTQYF. The CDR3, as DNA: TGTGCCAGCAGCTTAGGCGGGACTCGCACAGATACGCAGTATTTT.

The rearrangement joins TRBV2 to TRBJ2-1; 10 bases fit TRBD2. This CDR3 has 14 residues. Trimming at V came to 5 bases and at J to 12 bases, leaving 10 bases not matched to a gene. CDR1 is SNHLY and CDR2 is FYNNEI in the germline V gene. CDR3 sequence reads: CASSSQAGGLWQFF. In DNA form, the CDR3 reads TGTGCCAGCAGTTCGCAAGCGGGGGGGCTCTGGCAGTTCTTC.

The V gene is TRBV10-2, the J gene TRBJ2-5; 8 nucleotides agree with TRBD2. The length of the CDR3 is 14 residues. Germline V gene lookup returns CDR1 WSHSY and CDR2 SAAADI. V was pared by 5 bases and J by 2 bases, with 4 bases of the junction left unmatched. In DNA, the CDR3 is TGCGCCAGCAGTAGGGCTAGCGGGCAAGAGACCCAGTACTTC. This translates into CASSRASGQETQYF.

J is TRBJ2-5 and V is TRBV28; 9 bases fit TRBD2. V shed 6 bases, J shed 5 bases, and the junction held 10 bases outside the gene matches. Germline loops: CDR1 MDHEN, CDR2 SYDVKM. CDR3 length: 15 amino acids. CDR3 DNA sequence: TGTGCCAGCAGCCAAGGCCTTAGCGGGAGCGAGACCCAGTACTTC. It yields the protein CASSQGLSGSETQYF.

The count of this clone is one. The genes are TRBV6-1 and TRBJ2-1, with unresolved D. This CDR3 has 15 residues. V gave up 3 bases and J gave up 3 bases, with 12 bases separating them. Germline values: CDR1 MNHNS, CDR2 SASEGT. The chain's CDR3 is CASSDRLPFYNEQFF. Here the CDR3 DNA reads TGTGCCAGCAGTGACCGACTGCCCTTCTACAATGAGCAGTTCTTC.

J is TRBJ1-5 and V is TRBV6-1; TRBD1 might be the D (6 bases). CDR3 length: 16 amino acids. Trimming removed 5 bases at V and 2 bases at J, with 16 bases between. CDR1 and CDR2 from the germline V gene are MNHNS and SASEGT. The CDR3 bases are TGTGCCAGCAGTCAAGGGGGAGTATGGGGCAATCAGCCCCAGCATTTT. Amino acid sequence: CASSQGGVWGNQPQHF.

This clone showed up just once. The chain combines TRBV2 with TRBJ1-4; 7 bases fit TRBD1. CDR3 length: 17 amino acids. V lost 2 bases to trimming and J lost 8 bases; unmatched junction nucleotides: 14. CDR1 and CDR2 (germline): SNHLY, FYNNEI. CDR3 region: CASSESLLTGRGEKLFF. The CDR3 nucleotides are TGTGCCAGCAGTGAAAGCCTATTGACAGGGCGTGGAGAAAAACTGTTTTTT.